One sample yielded the 11 T cell receptor beta chains listed below, sequenced in a study of shared clonotypes between healthy human individuals. Sequenced by immunoSEQ multiplex PCR; TCRdb stores in-frame clones only, minus some. The sample gives roughly 1,000,000 clones, around three quarters of which show up once; 0.5% to 0.6% is in the top ten. The sequenced material came from memory CD4+ T cells from PBMCs. Subset in this sample: CD45RA-negative fraction. These receptors originate from a man aged 18 to 30 in good health. Some clones in this sample may be carry-over from other donors' samples.

The gene calls are TRBV4-3 and TRBJ2-5; 10 bases fit TRBD2. Germline CDR1 LGHNA, CDR2 YSLEER. CDR3 length: 16 amino acids. Losses at the gene ends were 0 bases for V and 2 bases for J; bases not matched to a gene: 3. The CDR3, as DNA: TGCGCCAGCAGCCAAGATATTAGCGGGAGGCAAGAGACCCAGTACTTC. It codes for CASSQDISGRQETQYF.

In nucleotides, the CDR3 is TGTGCCAGCTCGCGAACTTATGAGGATACGCAGTATTTT. Amino acids: CASSRTYEDTQYF. The chain couples TRBV18 to TRBJ2-3; D unclear. V was trimmed by 6 bases and J by 6 bases, leaving 13 bases between them. The CDR3 extends over 13 amino acids. In germline, CDR1 is KGHSH, CDR2 LQKENI.

The genes are TRBV28 and TRBJ1-2; D might be TRBD1 (5 bases). CDR1 is MDHEN and CDR2 is SYDVKM in the germline V gene. CDR3 size: 13 residues. Between the trimmed V and J ends, which lost 6 bases and 6 bases, there was a span of 14 bases. The CDR3 nucleotides are TGTGCCAGCAGCCCTAGACAGATACATGGCTACACCTTC. This translates into CASSPRQIHGYTF.

The V gene is TRBV5-6, the J gene TRBJ1-2, with a possible D match to TRBD1 (5 bases). Trimming left V 2 bases short and J 4 bases short, with 12 bases between. The length of the CDR3 is 14 residues. Germline loops: CDR1 SGHDT, CDR2 YYEEEE. Here the CDR3 DNA reads TGTGCCAGCAGCTTCCACCCGGGACTCTATGGCTACACCTTC. Translating it yields CASSFHPGLYGYTF. The complete variable domain, with remaining parts taken from reference TRBV5-6 and TRBJ1-2, reads DAGVTQSPTHLIKTRGQQVTLRCSPKSGHDTVSWYQQALGQGPQFIFQYYEEEERQRGNFPDRFSGHQFPNYSSELNVNALLLGDSALYLCASSFHPGLYGYTFGSGTRLTVV.

This chain links TRBV7-9 with TRBJ2-7, with 8 positions matching TRBD2. The CDR3 consists of 13 residues. Germline CDR1 and CDR2: SEHNR and FQNEAQ (reference sequence). After removal of 5 bases from V and 5 bases from J, the junction contained 5 bases not matched to a gene. The CDR3 sequence is CASSAGLGNEQYF. The CDR3 DNA reads as TGTGCCAGCAGCGCGGGACTAGGAAACGAGCAGTACTTC.

The chain joins TRBV29-1 to TRBJ2-1, with 12 bases that match TRBD2. Germline-derived CDR1 and CDR2 are SQVTM and ANQGSEA. The CDR3 is 15 residues long. With 4 bases clipped from V and 8 bases from J, the junction kept 9 bases outside the gene matches. The CDR3 sequence: CSVVGLAGGRDEQFF. CDR3 sequence (DNA): TGCAGCGTTGTGGGGCTAGCGGGAGGGCGGGATGAGCAGTTCTTC.

The rearrangement joins TRBV5-1 to TRBJ2-3, with 11 positions matching TRBD2. V shed 0 bases and J 4 bases; nucleotides not matched to a gene: 4. This CDR3 comprises 16 residues. Germline assignment: CDR1 SGHRS and CDR2 YFSETQ. The CDR3 region is CASSLGGTSGPDTQYF. In DNA, the CDR3 is TGCGCCAGCAGCTTGGGCGGGACTAGCGGACCAGATACGCAGTATTTT.

This chain connects TRBV9 to TRBJ2-1; weak D call: TRBD1 (6 bases). V shed 0 bases and J shed 7 bases, with 17 bases lying between them. The V gene's germline CDR1 is SGDLS and CDR2 YYNGEE. This CDR3 is built from 16 residues. In nucleotides, the CDR3 is TGTGCCAGCAGCGTAGCCGTTAGACCAGGGGAAAATGAGCAGTTCTTC. Translated, it gives CASSVAVRPGENEQFF.

The V gene is TRBV6-5, the J gene TRBJ1-2, with a possible D match to TRBD1 (5 bases). V dropped 6 bases and J dropped 4 bases, with 15 bases sitting between them. CDR1 MNHEY and CDR2 SVGAGI come from the germline V gene. This CDR3 has 14 residues. CDR3 in amino acids: CASRTDGATYGYTF. In nucleotides, the CDR3 is TGTGCCAGCAGAACGGACGGGGCTACCTATGGCTACACCTTC.

Concerning this clone: Different DNA sequences within this sample yield the same CDR3. The rearrangement joins TRBV28 to TRBJ2-1, with D hard to call. Germline CDR1 and CDR2: MDHEN and SYDVKM. Trimming took 3 bases from V and 8 from J, leaving 2 bases between them. The CDR3 is made up of 10 amino acids. The CDR3 loop is CASSLYEQFF. CDR3 coding DNA: TGTGCCAGCAGTTTGTATGAGCAGTTCTTC. Variable domain in full (rest from reference TRBV28 and TRBJ2-1): DVKVTQSSRYLVKRTGEKVFLECVQDMDHENMFWYRQDPGLGLRLIYFSYDVKMKEKGDIPEGYSVSREKKERFSLILESASTNQTSMYLCASSLYEQFFGPGTRLTVL.

The gene calls are TRBV5-1 and TRBJ1-2; maybe TRBD1 (5 bases). The germline CDR1 and CDR2 sequences are SGHRS and YFSETQ. This CDR3 has 14 residues. The V end was cut by 0 bases, the J end by 2 bases, with 8 bases between. CDR3 DNA sequence: TGCGCCAGCAGCTTGGAAGGGGACAACTATGGCTACACCTTC. Translated: CASSLEGDNYGYTF.